One and the same sample provided the 9 T cell receptor beta chains below, sequenced in a study of beta chain features in type 1 diabetes. Findings and limits, study-wide: Shortening of TCRB CDR3s, moderate but significant, appeared in all four CD4+ subsets of Type 1 diabetes patients.

All of the isolated RNA was reverse transcribed, so expressed TCRB transcripts were sequenced. TCRdb's table, derived via immunoSEQ multiplex PCR, lists solely in-frame clones and lacks some. Among about 740,000 clones listed, over 10% were seen once. Their specific antigens are unknown. The sequencing input was naive CD4+ T cells from blood. These receptors came from a man aged 18-30 years with type 1 diabetes.

The genes are TRBV6-6 and TRBJ1-6, with 7 bases aligning to TRBD1. The CDR3 is 16 amino acids. Germline V CDR1 and CDR2: MNHNY, SVGAGI (reference sequence). After removal of 1 base from V and 7 bases from J, the junction contained 7 bases not matched to a gene. The CDR3 loop is CASSYYRDSWNSPLHF. The CDR3 bases are TGTGCCAGCAGTTACTACCGGGACAGCTGGAATTCACCCCTCCACTTT.

This clone was found a few times. A junction boundary mismatches the germline segment, possibly from a read error. Other DNA sequences within the sample encode an identical CDR3. The chain employs TRBV29-1 and TRBJ2-7; D is unclear. CDR1 and CDR2 from the germline V gene are SQVTM and ANQGSEA. The CDR3 totals 11 residues. The CDR3 DNA is TGCAGCGTCGAAGGAACCTACGAGCAGTACTTC. This encodes CSVEGTYEQYF.

This chain joins TRBV7-9 and TRBJ2-6, with D possibly TRBD2 on 5 matching bases. The CDR3 runs 16 residues. The V and J ends lost 5 bases and 2 bases respectively, with 13 bases between them. Germline CDR1 reads SEHNR; CDR2 reads FQNEAQ (reference sequence). CDR3 loop: CASSLGAVTGANVLTF. CDR3 in DNA: TGTGCCAGCAGCCTGGGAGCGGTTACTGGGGCCAACGTCCTGACTTTC.

This clone occurred a few times. The chain joins TRBV7-9 to TRBJ2-3, with D possibly being TRBD1 (6 bases). This CDR3 region has 16 residues. The V and J ends lost 4 bases and 0 bases respectively, with 14 bases between them. Germline V gene lookup returns CDR1 SEHNR and CDR2 FQNEAQ (reference sequence). CDR3 amino acids: CASSSPGTSSTDTQYF. CDR3 sequence (DNA): TGTGCCAGCAGCTCTCCCGGGACATCTAGCACAGATACGCAGTATTTT.

This clone was counted a few times. V and J are TRBV5-6 and TRBJ1-1, with 7 nucleotides matching TRBD1. The CDR3 spans 14 residues. V dropped 4 bases and J dropped 1; count of bases not matched to a gene: 4. Germline CDR1 and CDR2: SGHDT and YYEEEE. The CDR3 nucleotides are TGTGCCAGCAGCCCTAGACAGGGGAACACTGAAGCTTTCTTT. It yields the protein CASSPRQGNTEAFF.

This clone occurred a few times. J is TRBJ1-2 and V is TRBV28; the D is unclear. The CDR3 loop spans 11 amino acids. V lost 5 bases and J 8 bases, leaving 9 bases between the germline ends. The germline V gene encodes CDR1 MDHEN and CDR2 SYDVKM. Here the CDR3 DNA reads TGTGCCAGCAGTCCCACAGTAGGCTACACCTTC. Protein product: CASSPTVGYTF.

The J gene is TRBJ1-1, the V gene TRBV30, with TRBD1 as a possible D gene (6 bases). This CDR3 comprises 15 residues. Germline lookup yields CDR1 GTSNPN and CDR2 SVGIG (reference sequence). Trimming stripped 5 bases from V and 0 bases from J, with 16 bases between. CDR3 protein: CAWGPPGHLNTEAFF. In nucleotides, the CDR3 is TGTGCCTGGGGGCCCCCGGGACACTTGAACACTGAAGCTTTCTTT.

This clone was seen a few times. This chain links TRBV18 with TRBJ2-1; D is ambiguous. The CDR3 length is 13 residues. CDR1 KGHSH and CDR2 LQKENI come from the germline V gene. V was pared by 1 base and J by 3 bases, with 4 bases between. CDR3 nucleotide sequence: TGTGCCAGCTCACCACTAGACTACAATGAGCAGTTCTTC. Translating gives CASSPLDYNEQFF.

The chain recombines TRBV19 with TRBJ2-1; TRBD2 matches at 10 bases. V lost 3 bases and J lost 6; bases outside the gene matches: 5. Germline V CDR1 and CDR2: LNHDA, SQIVND (reference sequence). The CDR3 runs to 15 residues. In nucleotides, the CDR3 is TGTGCCAGTAGTATCCGACTAGCGGGCCCCAATGAGCAGTTCTTC. Translated, it gives CASSIRLAGPNEQFF.